The next 18 T cell receptor beta chains were all read from a single sample in a study of regulatory T cells in long-lasting Graves disease. Time point specified: newly diagnosed GD, antithyroid drugs for less than 3 months. Making the TCR library involved RNA that had been extracted from PBMCs. To make TCR beta libraries, researchers used iRepertoire HTBI primers and Arm-PCR of CDR3 regions. TCRdb independently ran MiXCR on the multiplex PCR reads; one entry per CDR3 protein. This table holds hundreds of thousands of distinct CDR3 sequences, roughly 15% found once. The same data also went into a second study, on T cells in Graves' hyperthyroidism and ophthalmopathy.

The source was peripheral blood mononuclear cells (PBMCs), collected at new diagnosis, from a patient treated with antithyroid drugs. The receptors here all came from a woman under 40 with Graves disease.

This chain uses TRBV6-1 with TRBJ1-6; 8 positions agree with TRBD1. The trim removed 8 bases at V and 10 bases at J, leaving 10 bases unmatched. The CDR3 contains 14 residues. Germline V gene lookup returns CDR1 MNHNS and CDR2 SASEGT. The CDR3 loop is CASSPTGERSPLHF. The CDR3 nucleotides are TGTGCCAGCTCACCGACAGGGGAGAGGTCACCCCTCCACTTT.

This clonotype came up many times. This chain uses TRBV5-1 with TRBJ2-1, with D possibly matching TRBD2 (5 bases). V was cut by 0 bases and J by 7 bases, with 11 bases left in between. Germline CDR1 and CDR2: SGHRS and YFSETQ. CDR3 length: 14 amino acids. The CDR3 DNA sequence: TGCGCCAGCAGCTTGGCCGACTATAAAAATGAGCAGTTCTTC. The encoded protein is CASSLADYKNEQFF.

Many counts were recorded for this clonotype. The chain is built from TRBV6-1 and TRBJ2-1; maybe TRBD1 (6 bases). V was shortened by 5 bases and J by 9 bases, with 11 bases between the two germline ends. CDR1 and CDR2 from the germline V gene are MNHNS and SASEGT. CDR3 length: 12 residues. For the CDR3, the DNA is TGTGCCAGCAGTCTTCTAGGGGGTGAGCAGTTCTTC. It codes for CASSLLGGEQFF.

This clonotype was seen repeatedly, ten times or more. The rearrangement joins TRBV28 to TRBJ1-6; 8 bases map to TRBD1. CDR3 length: 14 amino acids. V shed 3 bases, J shed 10 bases, and the junction held 5 bases outside the gene matches. From germline, CDR1 is MDHEN and CDR2 SYDVKM. CDR3: CASSLDRAPSPLHF. The DNA of the CDR3 is TGTGCCAGCAGTTTGGACAGGGCCCCATCACCCCTCCACTTT.

In this sample, this clonotype turned up a few times. This rearrangement joins TRBV5-1 to TRBJ2-7, with TRBD1 matching over 8 bases. The length of the CDR3 is 12 residues. V was clipped by 8 bases and J by 3 bases; unmatched bases: 4. The germline V gene has CDR1 SGHRS and CDR2 YFSETQ. CDR3 residues: CARLQGGYEQYF. CDR3 DNA sequence: TGCGCCAGACTACAGGGGGGCTACGAGCAGTACTTC.

The DNA for the CDR3 is TGCAGTGCTAGAGAACCCGACCAAAGCTCCTACAATGAGCAGTTCTTC. It codes for CSAREPDQSSYNEQFF. The chain uses TRBV20-1 and TRBJ2-1, with D uncertain. Germline CDR1 and CDR2: DFQATT and SNEGSKA (reference sequence). Trimming removed 0 bases at V and 0 bases at J, with 12 bases between. The CDR3 runs 16 residues.

The rearrangement uses TRBV7-9 and TRBJ2-2, with unresolved D. V gave up 2 bases and J gave up 0 bases, with 13 bases separating them. Germline V gene data show CDR1 as SEHNR and CDR2 as FQNEAQ (reference sequence). This CDR3 comprises 17 residues. The DNA of the CDR3 is TGTGCCAGCAGCTTATATGTGGGCCAAACGAACACCGGGGAGCTGTTTTTT. It specifies CASSLYVGQTNTGELFF.

This clonotype came up many times. This CDR3 is CASSPTAGTSGNEQFF. CDR3 DNA: TGTGCCAGCAGTCCGACCGCAGGGACTAGCGGTAATGAGCAGTTCTTC. V gene TRBV28 combines with J gene TRBJ2-1; 11 positions agree with TRBD2. CDR1 MDHEN and CDR2 SYDVKM come from the germline V gene. The CDR3 totals 16 residues. V was pared by 5 bases and J by 7 bases, with 10 bases of the junction left unmatched.

This chain joins TRBV10-1 and TRBJ2-1, with a tentative D call TRBD2 (6 bases). V lost 3 bases and J lost 4, with 16 bases in between. The CDR3 extends over 16 amino acids. Germline V gene data show CDR1 as WNHNN and CDR2 as SYGVQD (reference sequence). CDR3 DNA sequence: TGCGCCAGCAGTGAATCTCGCGGGACCAGATACAATGAGCAGTTCTTC. It codes for CASSESRGTRYNEQFF.

On this clonotype itself: One end of the junction varies from germline; a read error may be responsible. The genes are TRBV7-2 and TRBJ1-3; D is unclear. The CDR3 extends over 14 amino acids. Germline lookup yields CDR1 SGHTA and CDR2 FQGNSA. CDR3 region: CASGFVDRSAAIYF. In nucleotides, the CDR3 is TGTGCCAGCGGCTTCGTGGACCGGTCTGCGGCCATATATTTT.

In DNA, the CDR3 is TGCAGCGCTCGGACAGGGCCTGACGAGCAGTACTTC. Its protein product is CSARTGPDEQYF. The chain recombines TRBV29-1 with TRBJ2-7; TRBD1 agrees at 8 bases. The CDR3 is 12 amino acids. CDR1 and CDR2 (germline): SQVTM, ANQGSEA. With V trimmed by 7 bases and J by 5 bases, 7 bases remained unmatched.

This clonotype showed up many times. This chain uses TRBV2 with TRBJ2-2; D is unresolved. CDR1 is SNHLY and CDR2 is FYNNEI in the germline V gene. Deletions cut 6 bases from V and 5 bases from J, with 10 bases between. The CDR3 length is 13 residues. For the CDR3, the DNA is TGTGCCAGCAGCTCTTACCCAACCGGGGAGCTGTTTTTT. This translates into CASSSYPTGELFF.

The chain carries TRBV7-9 and TRBJ1-4, with TRBD1 identical over 7 bases. This CDR3 region has 15 residues. The germline V gene encodes CDR1 SEHNR and CDR2 FQNEAQ (reference sequence). J lost 7 bases, V lost 4 bases, and 9 bases had no gene match. The CDR3 protein is CASSSTGAASEKLFF. CDR3 DNA sequence: TGTGCCAGCAGCTCTACAGGGGCAGCAAGTGAAAAACTGTTTTTT.

The chain uses TRBV5-1 and TRBJ1-4; D is undetermined. Germline CDR1 reads SGHRS; CDR2 reads YFSETQ. The V and J ends lost 0 bases and 0 bases respectively, with 15 bases between them. CDR3 length equals 18 residues. The CDR3 coding sequence is TGCGCCAGCAGCTTGGAGTGGGCAGGAAGTGCAACTAATGAAAAACTGTTTTTT. This gives the protein CASSLEWAGSATNEKLFF. Looking up the rest from reference TRBV5-1 and TRBJ1-4 gives the full variable domain: KAGVTQTPRYLIKTRGQQVTLSCSPISGHRSVSWYQQTPGQGLQFLFEYFSETQRNKGNFPGRFSGRQFSNSRSEMNVSTLELGDSALYLCASSLEWAGSATNEKLFFGSGTQLSVL.

This clonotype appeared many times. The CDR3 coding sequence is TGTGCCATCAGAGGGGAAGGCTACACCTTC. Residues: CAIRGEGYTF. The chain uses TRBV10-3 and TRBJ1-2; maybe TRBD1 (5 bases). This CDR3 has 10 residues. V lost 6 bases, J lost 8 bases, and 7 bases lay in between. The germline gives CDR1 ENHRY, CDR2 SYGVKD.

V gene TRBV2 combines with J gene TRBJ1-3; D not resolved. The CDR3 totals 12 residues. Germline lookup yields CDR1 SNHLY and CDR2 FYNNEI. Trimming shortened V by 7 bases and J by 3 bases, and 7 bases separated the two germline ends. The CDR3 bases are TGTGCCAGCACCACGGTTGGAAACACCATATATTTT. It is translated as CASTTVGNTIYF.

This clonotype occurred many times. The gene calls are TRBV3-1 and TRBJ2-5; the D gene is possibly TRBD2 (6 bases). Germline loops: CDR1 LGHDT, CDR2 YNNKEL (reference sequence). This CDR3 region has 15 residues. The V gene lost 1 base and the J gene lost 2 bases, with 11 bases spanning the gap. CDR3 DNA sequence: TGTGCCAGCAGCCAAGTTCTGGGGGGTCAAGAGACCCAGTACTTC. Amino acids: CASSQVLGGQETQYF.

Many counts were recorded for this clonotype. The V gene is TRBV7-3, the J gene TRBJ2-3, with 10 bases fitting TRBD2. V shed 6 bases, J shed 8 bases, and the junction held 11 bases outside the gene matches. Germline CDR1 reads SGHTA; CDR2 reads FQGTGA. The CDR3 has 15 residues. CDR3 residues: CASSHGLADLGTQYF. The CDR3 DNA reads as TGTGCCAGCAGTCATGGACTAGCGGACCTAGGTACGCAGTATTTT. Looking up the rest from reference TRBV7-3 and TRBJ2-3 gives the full variable domain: GAGVSQTPSNKVTEKGKYVELRCDPISGHTALYWYRQSLGQGPEFLIYFQGTGAADDSGLPNDRFFAVRPEGSVSTLKIQRTERGDSAVYLCASSHGLADLGTQYFGPGTRLTVL.